This T cell receptor (beta chain) came from a study of blood T cell repertoires in COVID-19. Study-wide background: Italy, Spain and the United States were the sources of the convalescent and acute COVID-19 samples. PBMCs, B-cell-depleted T cells, or T cells were the source of the cDNA or gDNA that made up the material.

The V gene's germline CDR1 is LGHDT and CDR2 YNNKEL (reference sequence). The CDR3 totals 13 residues. V was trimmed by 3 bases and J by 5 bases, leaving 10 bases between them. This table comes from immunoSEQ multiplex PCR, and its TCRdb copy is limited to in-frame clones, with some not included. The data contain tens of thousands of clones, around 86% of them singletons. V is TRBV3-1 (or the pseudogene TRBV3-2) and J is TRBJ1-1; TRBD1 is a possible D gene (6 bases). The TCR originated in a man in his 70s with active or convalescent COVID-19. The sample comprised peripheral blood. The CDR3 loop reads CASSQFRGTEAFF. CDR3 nucleotides: TGTGCCAGCAGCCAGTTCAGGGGTACTGAAGCTTTCTTT.